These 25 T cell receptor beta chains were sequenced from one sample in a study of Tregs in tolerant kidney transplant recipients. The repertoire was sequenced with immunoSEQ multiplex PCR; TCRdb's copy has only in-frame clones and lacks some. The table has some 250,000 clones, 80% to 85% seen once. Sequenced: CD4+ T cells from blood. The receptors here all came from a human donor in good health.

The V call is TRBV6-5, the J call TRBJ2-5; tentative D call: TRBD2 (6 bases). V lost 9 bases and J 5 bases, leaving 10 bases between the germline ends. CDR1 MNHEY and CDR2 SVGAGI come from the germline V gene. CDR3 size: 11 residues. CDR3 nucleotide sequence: TGTGCCAGTCGGAGGGTGGAGACCCAGTACTTC. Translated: CASRRVETQYF.

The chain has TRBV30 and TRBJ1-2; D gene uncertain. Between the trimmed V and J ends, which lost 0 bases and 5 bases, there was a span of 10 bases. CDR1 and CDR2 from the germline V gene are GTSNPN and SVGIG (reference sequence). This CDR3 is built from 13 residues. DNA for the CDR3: TGTGCCTGGAGTGTCCCTCCATGGTATGGCTACACCTTC. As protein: CAWSVPPWYGYTF.

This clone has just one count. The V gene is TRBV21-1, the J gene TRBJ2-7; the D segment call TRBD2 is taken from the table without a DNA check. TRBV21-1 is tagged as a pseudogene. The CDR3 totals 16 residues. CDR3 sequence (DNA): TGTGCCAGCAACTTAATCCGGGAGGGGGCCTTGGGTGAGCAGTACTTC. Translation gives CASNLIREGALGEQYF.

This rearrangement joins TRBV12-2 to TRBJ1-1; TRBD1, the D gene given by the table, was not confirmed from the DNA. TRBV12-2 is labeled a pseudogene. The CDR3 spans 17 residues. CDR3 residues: CASRLRGTGNMNTEAFF. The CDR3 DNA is TGTGCAAGTCGCTTAAGGGGGACGGGGAACATGAACACTGAAGCTTTCTTT.

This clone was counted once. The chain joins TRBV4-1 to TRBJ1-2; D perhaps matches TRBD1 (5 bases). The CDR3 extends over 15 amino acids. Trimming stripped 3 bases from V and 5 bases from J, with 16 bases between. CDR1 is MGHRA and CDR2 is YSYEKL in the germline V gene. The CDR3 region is CASSQGEGREYGYTF. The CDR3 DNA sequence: TGCGCCAGCAGCCAGGGGGAGGGCAGGGAATATGGCTACACCTTC.

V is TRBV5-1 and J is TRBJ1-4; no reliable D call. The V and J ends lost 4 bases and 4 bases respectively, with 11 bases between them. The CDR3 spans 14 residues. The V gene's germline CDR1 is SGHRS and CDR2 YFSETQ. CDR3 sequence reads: CASSPGSNNEKLFF. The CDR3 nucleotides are TGCGCCAGCAGCCCGGGCTCCAATAATGAAAAACTGTTTTTT. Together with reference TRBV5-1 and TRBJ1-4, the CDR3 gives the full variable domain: KAGVTQTPRYLIKTRGQQVTLSCSPISGHRSVSWYQQTPGQGLQFLFEYFSETQRNKGNFPGRFSGRQFSNSRSEMNVSTLELGDSALYLCASSPGSNNEKLFFGSGTQLSVL.

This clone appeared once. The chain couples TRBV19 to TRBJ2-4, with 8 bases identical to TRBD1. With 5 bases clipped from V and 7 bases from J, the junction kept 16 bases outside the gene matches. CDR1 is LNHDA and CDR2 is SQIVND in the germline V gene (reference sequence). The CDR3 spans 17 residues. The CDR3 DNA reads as TGTGCCAGTAGTTCCCTCCCAGGGGGCGCATTAATGAACATTCAGTACTTC. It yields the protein CASSSLPGGALMNIQYF.

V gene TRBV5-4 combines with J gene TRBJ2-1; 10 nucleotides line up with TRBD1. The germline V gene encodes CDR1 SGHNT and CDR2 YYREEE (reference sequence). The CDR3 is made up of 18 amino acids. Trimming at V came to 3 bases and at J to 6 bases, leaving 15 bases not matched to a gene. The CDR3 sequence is CASSWYLFGQGGTNEQFF. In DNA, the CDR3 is TGTGCCAGCAGCTGGTACCTGTTCGGACAGGGGGGAACCAATGAGCAGTTCTTC.

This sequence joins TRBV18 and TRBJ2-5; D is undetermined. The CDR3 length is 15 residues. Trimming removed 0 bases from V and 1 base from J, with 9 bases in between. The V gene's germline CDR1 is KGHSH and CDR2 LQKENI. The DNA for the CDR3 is TGTGCCAGCTCACCACCATCCCTACCCCAAGAGACCCAGTACTTC. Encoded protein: CASSPPSLPQETQYF.

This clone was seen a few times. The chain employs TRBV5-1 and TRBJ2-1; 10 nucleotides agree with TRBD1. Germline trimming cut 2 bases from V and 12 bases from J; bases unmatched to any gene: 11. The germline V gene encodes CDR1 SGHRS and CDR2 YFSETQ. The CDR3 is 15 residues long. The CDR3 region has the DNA TGCGCCAGCAGCTTTTATGGACAGGGGGGCTCTTCGCAGTTCTTC. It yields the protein CASSFYGQGGSSQFF. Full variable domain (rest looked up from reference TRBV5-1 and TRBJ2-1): KAGVTQTPRYLIKTRGQQVTLSCSPISGHRSVSWYQQTPGQGLQFLFEYFSETQRNKGNFPGRFSGRQFSNSRSEMNVSTLELGDSALYLCASSFYGQGGSSQFFGPGTRLTVL.

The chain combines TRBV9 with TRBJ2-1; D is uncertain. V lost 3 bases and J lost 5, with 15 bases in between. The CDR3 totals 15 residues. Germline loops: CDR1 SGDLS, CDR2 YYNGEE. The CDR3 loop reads CASSARLSGNNEQFF. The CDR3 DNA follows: TGTGCCAGCAGCGCCCGGCTCTCGGGTAACAATGAGCAGTTCTTC.

The CDR3 DNA reads as TGCGCCAGCAGTACTAGCGGACTCTACAATGAGCAGTTCTTC. Translated, it gives CASSTSGLYNEQFF. The chain uses TRBV10-1 and TRBJ2-1; 8 bases align to TRBD2. With V trimmed by 5 bases and J by 3 bases, 3 bases remained unmatched. The V gene's germline CDR1 is WNHNN and CDR2 SYGVQD (reference sequence). This CDR3 contains 14 residues.

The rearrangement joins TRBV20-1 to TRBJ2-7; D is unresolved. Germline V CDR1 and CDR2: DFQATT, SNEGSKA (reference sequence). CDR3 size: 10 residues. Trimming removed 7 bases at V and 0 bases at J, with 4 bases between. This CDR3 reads CSVSSYEQYF. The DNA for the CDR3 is TGCAGTGTCAGCTCCTACGAGCAGTACTTC.

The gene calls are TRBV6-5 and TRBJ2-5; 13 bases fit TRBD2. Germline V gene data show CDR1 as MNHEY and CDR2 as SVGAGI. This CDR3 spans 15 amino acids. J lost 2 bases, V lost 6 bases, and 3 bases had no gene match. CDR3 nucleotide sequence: TGTGCCAGCAGGGTACTAGCGGGAGGGCAAGAGACCCAGTACTTC. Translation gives CASRVLAGGQETQYF.

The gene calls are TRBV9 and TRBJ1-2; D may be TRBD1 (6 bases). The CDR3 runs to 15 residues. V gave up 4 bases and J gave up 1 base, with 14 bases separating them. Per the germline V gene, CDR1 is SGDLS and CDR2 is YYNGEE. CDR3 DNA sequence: TGTGCCAGCAGCAACAACAGGGAGGGTAACTATGGCTACACCTTC. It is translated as CASSNNREGNYGYTF.

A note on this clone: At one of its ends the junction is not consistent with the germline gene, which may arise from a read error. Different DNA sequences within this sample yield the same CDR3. The CDR3 nucleotides are TGTGCCAGCAGTTACGACAGGGGCAGGAACACTGAAGCCTTCTTT. Its protein product is CASSYDRGRNTEAFF. The chain recombines TRBV6-5 with TRBJ1-1; TRBD1 agrees at 8 bases. This CDR3 region has 15 residues. Germline V lookup: CDR1 MNHEY, CDR2 SVGAGI.

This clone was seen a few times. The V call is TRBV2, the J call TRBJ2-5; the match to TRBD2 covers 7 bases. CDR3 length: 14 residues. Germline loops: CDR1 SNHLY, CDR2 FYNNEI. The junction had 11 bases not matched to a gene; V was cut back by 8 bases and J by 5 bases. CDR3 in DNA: TGTGCCAGCTGTCGTAGCGGGCAAGAGGAGACCCAGTACTTC. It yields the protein CASCRSGQEETQYF.

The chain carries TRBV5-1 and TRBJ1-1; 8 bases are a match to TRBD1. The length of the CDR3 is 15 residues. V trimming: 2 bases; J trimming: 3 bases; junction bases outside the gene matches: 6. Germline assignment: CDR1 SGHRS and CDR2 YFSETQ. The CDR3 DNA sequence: TGCGCCAGCAGCTTATGGACAGGGAAGGACACTGAAGCTTTCTTT. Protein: CASSLWTGKDTEAFF.

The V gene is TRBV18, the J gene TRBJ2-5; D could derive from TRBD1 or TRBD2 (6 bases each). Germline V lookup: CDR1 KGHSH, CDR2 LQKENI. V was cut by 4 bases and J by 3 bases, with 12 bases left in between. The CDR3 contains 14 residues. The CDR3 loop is CASSQGGPEETQYF. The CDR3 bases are TGTGCCAGCTCACAGGGGGGCCCCGAAGAGACCCAGTACTTC.

This chain's CDR3 is CASSLERTNSPLHF. The CDR3 DNA is TGTGCCAGCAGCTTAGAAAGAACAAATTCACCCCTCCACTTT. The genes are TRBV7-9 and TRBJ1-6; D call uncertain. The CDR3 consists of 14 residues. V lost 1 base and J lost 7, with 8 bases in between. In germline, CDR1 is SEHNR, CDR2 FQNEAQ (reference sequence). The full variable domain, completed using reference TRBV7-9 and TRBJ1-6, is DTGVSQNPRHKITKRGQNVTFRCDPISEHNRLYWYRQTLGQGPEFLTYFQNEAQLEKSRLLSDRFSAERPKGSFSTLEIQRTEQGDSAMYLCASSLERTNSPLHFGNGTRLTVT.

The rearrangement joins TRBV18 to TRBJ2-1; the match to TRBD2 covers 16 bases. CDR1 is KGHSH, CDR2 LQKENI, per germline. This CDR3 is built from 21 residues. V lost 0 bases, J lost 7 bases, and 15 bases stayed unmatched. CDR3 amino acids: CASSPPPQGTSGRARLNEQFF. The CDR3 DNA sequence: TGTGCCAGCTCACCACCGCCCCAAGGGACTAGCGGGAGGGCCAGGTTGAATGAGCAGTTCTTC.

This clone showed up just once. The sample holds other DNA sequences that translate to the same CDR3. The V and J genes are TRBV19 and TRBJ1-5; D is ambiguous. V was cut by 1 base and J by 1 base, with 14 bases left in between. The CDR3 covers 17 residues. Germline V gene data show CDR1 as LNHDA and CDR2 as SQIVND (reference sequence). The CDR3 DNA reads TGTGCCAGTAGTATAGGCGGCTTCTATGTCAGCAATCAGCCCCAGCATTTT. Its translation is CASSIGGFYVSNQPQHF.

CDR3 coding DNA: TGCGCCAGCAGCTTTGTCTCCGGGACAGGGCAATACGAGCAGTACTTC. The encoded protein is CASSFVSGTGQYEQYF. The chain couples TRBV5-1 to TRBJ2-7, with 9 bases lining up with TRBD1. The CDR3 is made up of 16 amino acids. V lost 2 bases to trimming and J lost 4 bases; unmatched junction nucleotides: 10. The germline CDR1 and CDR2 sequences are SGHRS and YFSETQ.

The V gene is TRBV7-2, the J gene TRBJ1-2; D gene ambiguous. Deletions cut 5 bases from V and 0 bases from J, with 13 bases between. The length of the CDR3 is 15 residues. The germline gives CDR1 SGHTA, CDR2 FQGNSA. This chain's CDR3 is CASSLGGVANYGYTF. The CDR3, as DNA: TGTGCCAGCAGCCTAGGAGGTGTAGCTAACTATGGCTACACCTTC.

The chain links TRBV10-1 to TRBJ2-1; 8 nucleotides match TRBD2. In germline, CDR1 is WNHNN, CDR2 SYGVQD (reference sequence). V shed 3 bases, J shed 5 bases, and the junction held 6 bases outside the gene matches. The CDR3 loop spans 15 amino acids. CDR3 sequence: CASSEGLAGNNEQFF. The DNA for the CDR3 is TGCGCCAGCAGTGAAGGGCTAGCGGGCAACAATGAGCAGTTCTTC.